This is a list of T cell receptor beta chains from one sample in a study of naive and memory T cell subsets. TCRdb re-derived calls from the UMI-ligation and nested PCR reads in MiXCR, one entry per CDR3 protein. This sample has about 140,000 distinct CDR3 sequences, with approximately 20% found just once. The sequenced sample was naive CD8+ T cells from blood. The receptors shown here come from a human donor in good health. Both conserved end residues are part of each CDR3. The order of the fields is V gene, J gene, clone size, D gene, CDR3 protein, CDR3 DNA. A D gene is named only where the DNA matches it firmly. Clone sizes are given selectively: once, few, many, or a class where the clone is expanded.

TRBV29-1	TRBJ2-1	NA	NA	CSLGVSGYNEQFF	TGCAGCCTTGGAGTATCCGGGTACAATGAGCAGTTCTTC
TRBV5-6	TRBJ2-1	few	TRBD1	CASSGDRADEQFF	TGTGCCAGCAGCGGGGACAGGGCGGACGAGCAGTTCTTC
TRBV3-1	TRBJ2-7	NA	NA	CASSPPGDEQYF	TGTGCCAGCAGCCCCCCCGGGGACGAGCAGTACTTC
TRBV19	TRBJ2-3	NA	NA	CASREGGTDTQYF	TGTGCCAGTAGGGAGGGCGGGACAGATACGCAGTATTTT
TRBV4-1	TRBJ1-2	many	NA	CASSQDSHYGYTF	TGCGCCAGCAGCCAAGACAGCCACTATGGCTACACCTTC
TRBV3-2	TRBJ1-2	few	NA	CASSQARTIGYTF	TGTGCCAGCAGCCAAGCCCGGACAATTGGTTACACCTTC
TRBV2	TRBJ1-2	few	NA	CASLGKGPYGYTF	TGTGCCAGCCTGGGGAAGGGTCCCTATGGCTACACCTTC
TRBV2	TRBJ2-1	few	NA	CASTSFEQFF	TGTGCCAGCACCTCTTTCGAGCAGTTCTTC
TRBV5-1	TRBJ1-2	NA	NA	CASGDGYGYTF	TGCGCCAGCGGGGACGGCTATGGCTACACCTTC
TRBV6-1	TRBJ1-1	NA	NA	CASNPGGGRNTEAFF	TGTGCCAGCAACCCTGGGGGGGGGCGGAACACTGAAGCTTTCTTT
TRBV11-1	TRBJ1-5	NA	NA	CASSGKVLARAANQPQHF	TGTGCCAGCAGCGGGAAGGTACTGGCCAGGGCGGCTAATCAGCCCCAGCATTTT
TRBV29-1	TRBJ2-7	NA	NA	CSVEEGGDYEQYF	TGCAGCGTTGAGGAGGGGGGAGACTACGAGCAGTACTTC
TRBV12-3/TRBV12-4	TRBJ1-5	NA	NA	CASSTGPGRQPQHF	TGTGCCAGCAGTACCGGACCAGGGCGGCAGCCCCAGCATTTT
TRBV4-1	TRBJ1-5	NA	NA	CASSQFTDSNQPQHF	TGCGCCAGCAGCCAGTTCACGGATAGCAATCAGCCCCAGCATTTT
TRBV28	TRBJ2-2	few	NA	CASSFQFENTGELFF	TGTGCCAGCAGTTTCCAGTTCGAGAACACCGGGGAGCTGTTTTTT
TRBV27	TRBJ2-7	few	TRBD2	CASRDYKAYEQYF	TGTGCCAGCCGGGACTATAAGGCCTACGAGCAGTACTTC
TRBV6-5	TRBJ1-2	NA	TRBD1	CASTNGQGGSGYTF	TGTGCCAGCACTAACGGACAGGGAGGTTCTGGCTACACCTTC
TRBV4-1	TRBJ2-2	NA	NA	CASSQEPQPGELFF	TGCGCCAGCAGCCAAGAACCCCAACCCGGGGAGCTGTTTTTT
TRBV6-2/TRBV6-3	TRBJ1-5	few	NA	CASRRTVSNQPQHF	TGTGCCAGCCGAAGGACAGTAAGCAATCAGCCCCAGCATTTT
TRBV21-1	TRBJ2-1	NA	NA	CASRVGRPGGGREGWNEQFF	TGTGCCAGCAGAGTCGGGAGGCCAGGAGGTGGGCGGGAGGGCTGGAATGAGCAGTTCTTC
TRBV9	TRBJ2-2	many	NA	CASSVEAGELFF	TGTGCCAGCAGCGTAGAAGCAGGGGAGCTGTTTTTT
TRBV29-1	TRBJ2-1	few	NA	CSADWDTYNEQFF	TGCAGCGCCGACTGGGACACCTACAATGAGCAGTTCTTC
TRBV20-1	TRBJ1-6	NA	TRBD1	CSARDRGPPNSPLHF	TGCAGTGCTAGAGACAGGGGGCCTCCTAATTCACCCCTCCACTTT
TRBV28	TRBJ1-1	few	NA	CAINSGDLTEAFF	TGTGCCATCAATTCAGGGGACCTCACTGAAGCTTTCTTT
TRBV27	TRBJ2-1	NA	NA	CASSLGLARRKDNEQFF	TGTGCCAGCAGTTTGGGTCTAGCGAGACGAAAAGACAATGAGCAGTTCTTC
TRBV6-5	TRBJ1-2	few	NA	CASSYYGVSHADGYTF	TGTGCCAGCAGTTACTACGGGGTTTCACACGCTGATGGCTACACCTTC
TRBV6-2/TRBV6-3	TRBJ2-7	NA	NA	CASSANWQYEQYF	TGTGCCAGCAGCGCCAACTGGCAATACGAGCAGTACTTC
TRBV9	TRBJ2-5	NA	NA	CASSVEDGQETQYF	TGTGCCAGCAGCGTAGAGGACGGTCAAGAGACCCAGTACTTC
TRBV28	TRBJ2-1	few	TRBD2	CASSFSVGTTYNEQFF	TGTGCCAGCAGTTTTTCGGTGGGGACTACCTACAATGAGCAGTTCTTC
TRBV27	TRBJ1-4	few	TRBD1	CASSFRGTVWSEKLFF	TGTGCCAGCAGTTTCCGTGGGACAGTTTGGAGTGAAAAACTGTTTTTT
TRBV5-5	TRBJ1-3	NA	NA	CASSSPGGSGNTIYF	TGTGCCAGCAGCTCTCCCGGCGGCTCTGGAAACACCATATATTTT
TRBV11-2	TRBJ2-3	NA	NA	CASSLVMGYTDTQYF	TGTGCCAGCAGCTTAGTGATGGGGTACACAGATACGCAGTATTTT
TRBV5-1	TRBJ1-1	few	NA	CASSLGAGREAFF	TGCGCCAGCAGCTTGGGTGCGGGCCGTGAAGCTTTCTTT
TRBV3-1	TRBJ2-7	NA	NA	CASSPQGGQGNYYEQYF	TGTGCCAGCAGCCCACAAGGTGGGCAAGGGAATTACTACGAGCAGTACTTC
TRBV2	TRBJ2-7	NA	TRBD2	CASSAYSGRAEQYF	TGTGCCAGCAGCGCCTACAGCGGGAGGGCCGAGCAGTACTTC
TRBV6-5	TRBJ2-7	NA	NA	CASSYSSTGTGTYEQYF	TGTGCCAGCAGTTACTCCTCGACCGGGACGGGGACCTACGAGCAGTACTTC
TRBV10-3	TRBJ1-6	NA	NA	CAIGDKENSPLHF	TGTGCCATCGGCGACAAGGAGAATTCACCCCTCCACTTT
TRBV27	TRBJ2-7	NA	NA	CASSWTGPYEQYF	TGTGCCAGCAGTTGGACTGGTCCCTACGAGCAGTACTTC
TRBV28	TRBJ2-7	NA	NA	CASSFPDTASYEQYF	TGTGCCAGCAGTTTTCCGGACACAGCTTCCTACGAGCAGTACTTC
TRBV5-6	TRBJ2-1	NA	TRBD1	CASSASPGQGYNEQFF	TGTGCCAGCAGCGCGTCCCCCGGACAGGGTTACAATGAGCAGTTCTTC
TRBV6-2/TRBV6-3	TRBJ2-7	NA	TRBD2	CVSSQSGTYEQYF	TGTGTCAGCAGTCAAAGCGGGACCTACGAGCAGTACTTC
TRBV28	TRBJ2-1	NA	TRBD1	CATADRFSYNEQFF	TGTGCCACCGCGGACAGGTTCTCCTACAATGAGCAGTTCTTC
TRBV5-6	TRBJ2-1	few	NA	CASSLALNEQFF	TGTGCCAGCAGCTTGGCCTTGAATGAGCAGTTCTTC
TRBV11-2	TRBJ2-2	few	TRBD2	CASSASGRAPGELFF	TGTGCCAGCAGCGCAAGCGGGAGGGCCCCCGGGGAGCTGTTTTTT
TRBV6-5	TRBJ2-7	few	NA	CASTRGTPTSGEQYF	TGTGCCAGCACCCGCGGGACCCCGACCTCGGGGGAGCAGTACTTC
TRBV23-1	TRBJ1-5	NA	NA	CASTPGVSNQPQHF	TGCGCCAGCACCCCGGGAGTTAGCAATCAGCCCCAGCATTTT
TRBV30	TRBJ1-1	NA	NA	CAWSAGDTEAFF	TGTGCCTGGAGTGCGGGGGACACTGAAGCTTTCTTT
TRBV4-1	TRBJ1-1	NA	TRBD1	CASSQSDRGYTEAFF	TGCGCCAGCAGCCAATCGGACAGGGGGTACACTGAAGCTTTCTTT
TRBV6-5	TRBJ2-7	NA	NA	CASREGGVYEQYF	TGTGCCAGCAGGGAGGGAGGAGTCTACGAGCAGTACTTC
TRBV27	TRBJ2-1	NA	NA	CASFPSPGLGHNEQFF	TGTGCCAGTTTTCCCTCACCGGGACTGGGCCACAATGAGCAGTTCTTC
TRBV13	TRBJ2-2	NA	NA	CASSLFHTGTNTGELFF	TGTGCCAGCAGCTTATTCCACACCGGGACCAACACCGGGGAGCTGTTTTTT
TRBV7-2	TRBJ2-1	NA	NA	CASSPGPYLHNEQFF	TGTGCCAGCAGCCCCGGGCCGTATCTACACAATGAGCAGTTCTTC
TRBV27	TRBJ1-1	many	TRBD1	CASSLEGANTEAFF	TGTGCCAGCAGTTTAGAGGGGGCCAACACTGAAGCTTTCTTT
TRBV19	TRBJ2-7	NA	NA	CASSTKPGAYEQYF	TGTGCCAGTAGTACCAAACCCGGGGCCTACGAGCAGTACTTC
TRBV3-1	TRBJ1-2	NA	TRBD1	CASSQEPRTGNYGYTF	TGTGCCAGCAGCCAAGAACCCCGGACAGGGAACTATGGCTACACCTTC
TRBV2	TRBJ1-2	few	NA	CASSAGFLSNYGYTF	TGTGCCAGCAGTGCAGGGTTCTTGAGCAACTATGGCTACACCTTC
TRBV16	TRBJ1-1	NA	NA	CASSQNSGTEAFF	TGTGCCAGCAGCCAAAACTCGGGAACTGAAGCTTTCTTT